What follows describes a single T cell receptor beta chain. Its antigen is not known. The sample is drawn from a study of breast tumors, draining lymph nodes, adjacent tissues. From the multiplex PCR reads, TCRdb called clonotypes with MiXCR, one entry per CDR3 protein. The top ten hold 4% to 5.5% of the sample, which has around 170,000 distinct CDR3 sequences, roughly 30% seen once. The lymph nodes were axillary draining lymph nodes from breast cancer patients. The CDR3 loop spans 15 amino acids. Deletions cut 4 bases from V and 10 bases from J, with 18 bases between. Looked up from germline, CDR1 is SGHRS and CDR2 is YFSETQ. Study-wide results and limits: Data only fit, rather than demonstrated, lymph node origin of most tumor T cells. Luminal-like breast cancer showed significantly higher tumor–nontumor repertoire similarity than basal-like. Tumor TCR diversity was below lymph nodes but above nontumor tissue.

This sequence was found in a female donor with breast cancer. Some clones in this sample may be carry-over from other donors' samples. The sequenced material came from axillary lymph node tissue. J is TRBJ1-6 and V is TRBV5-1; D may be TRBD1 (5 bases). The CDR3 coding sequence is TGCGCCAGCAGCGGTGGGCTATGGGGCCGATCACCCCTCCACTTT. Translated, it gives CASSGGLWGRSPLHF.